The 19 T cell receptor beta chains given below trace back to one sample, sequenced in a study of Graves' ophthalmopathy and Graves' hyperthyroidism. For repertoire sequencing, the TCR beta CDR3 regions were amplified from RNA transcripts. After a first-round RT-PCR with HTBI primers, a second-round multiplex PCR was run. TCRdb reprocessed the multiplex PCR reads with MiXCR, giving one entry per CDR3 protein. Among about 400,000 distinct CDR3 sequences listed, around 17% were seen once. Sequenced sample: peripheral blood. The source is a woman between 18 and 30 years old with Graves' ophthalmopathy.

This clonotype was recorded at least ten times. J is TRBJ2-2 and V is TRBV10-3; D gene unclear. V lost 3 bases to trimming and J lost 4 bases, with 6 bases between them. This CDR3 has 13 amino acids. Germline V gene lookup returns CDR1 ENHRY and CDR2 SYGVKD. Written as DNA, the CDR3 is TGTGCCATCAGTGATCAACGCACCGGGGAGCTGTTTTTT. It translates to CAISDQRTGELFF.

This clonotype came up many times. V is TRBV4-2 and J is TRBJ2-2, with unresolved D. Trimming cost V 0 bases and J 5 bases, with 4 bases left between them. This CDR3 region has 13 residues. CDR1 is LGHNA and CDR2 is YNFKEQ in the germline V gene. CDR3 bases: TGTGCCAGCAGCCAAGAGGCTACCGGGGAGCTGTTTTTT. It is translated as CASSQEATGELFF.

The sample holds many counts of this clonotype. The junction shows a germline mismatch at one end, possibly a read error. This chain links TRBV20-1 with TRBJ2-4, with TRBD1 identical over 8 bases. The CDR3 has 14 amino acids. CDR1 DFQATT and CDR2 SNEGSKA come from the germline V gene (reference sequence). CDR3 nucleotide sequence: TGCAGTGCCATGGACAGGGAATCCAAAGACATTCAGTACTTC. This translates into CSAMDRESKDIQYF.

This clonotype appeared many times. The rearrangement uses TRBV6-5 and TRBJ1-6, with TRBD1 matching over 8 bases. The length of the CDR3 is 14 residues. The germline V gene has CDR1 MNHEY and CDR2 SVGAGI. J gave up 8 bases and V 6 bases, and 6 bases lay outside the gene matches. CDR3 loop: CASRPGTGDSPLHF. The CDR3 coding sequence is TGTGCCAGCAGGCCCGGGACAGGTGATTCACCCCTCCACTTT.

This clonotype has a count of ten or more. This rearrangement joins TRBV6-1 to TRBJ1-2, with 8 bases aligning to TRBD1. Per germline, CDR1 MNHNS and CDR2 SASEGT. V shed 6 bases and J 8 bases; nucleotides not matched to a gene: 8. This CDR3 contains 13 residues. Here the CDR3 DNA reads TGTGCCAGCAGCCCTCCAGGGGGCTGGGGCTACACCTTC. It specifies CASSPPGGWGYTF.

This clonotype was counted ten times or more. The chain recombines TRBV6-5 with TRBJ2-3; the D is unclear. Trimming removed 9 bases at V and 2 bases at J, with 15 bases between. Germline V CDR1 and CDR2: MNHEY, SVGAGI. The CDR3 is made up of 14 amino acids. The CDR3 DNA follows: TGTGCCAGTCTTCACGGGTCATTCACAGATACGCAGTATTTT. This sequence encodes CASLHGSFTDTQYF.

This chain connects TRBV28 to TRBJ2-5; a weak D match, TRBD1 (6 bases). V was pared by 3 bases and J by 2 bases, with 10 bases between. Germline-derived CDR1 and CDR2 are MDHEN and SYDVKM. The CDR3 totals 14 residues. The CDR3 spells CASSFETGQETQYF. CDR3 DNA: TGTGCCAGCAGTTTCGAGACAGGACAAGAGACCCAGTACTTC.

The count of this clonotype is one. The CDR3 DNA reads as TGCAGCGTTAGACAGAACACTGAAGCTTTCTTT. This sequence encodes CSVRQNTEAFF. This chain connects TRBV29-1 to TRBJ1-1; D gene uncertain. The CDR3 covers 11 residues. V was shortened by 5 bases and J by 1 base, with 5 bases between the two germline ends. Germline lookup yields CDR1 SQVTM and CDR2 ANQGSEA.

This clonotype was seen repeatedly, ten times or more. The V call is TRBV5-6, the J call TRBJ1-2, with 9 bases fitting TRBD1. The germline CDR1 and CDR2 sequences are SGHDT and YYEEEE. V lost 4 bases to trimming and J lost 7 bases; unmatched junction nucleotides: 8. The CDR3 runs 14 residues. The DNA of the CDR3 is TGTGCCAGCAGCCGCACAGGGGGCGGTGGTGGCTACACCTTC. Translating gives CASSRTGGGGGYTF.

This clonotype appeared many times. The chain recombines TRBV5-1 with TRBJ2-6, with 7 bases that match TRBD1. V lost 4 bases and J lost 2; bases outside the gene matches: 3. CDR1 is SGHRS and CDR2 is YFSETQ in the germline V gene. The CDR3 sequence is 15 residues long. CDR3 residues: CASSPTGAGANVLTF. For the CDR3, the DNA is TGCGCCAGCAGCCCCACAGGGGCTGGGGCCAACGTCCTGACTTTC.

This clonotype occurred many times. V usage is TRBV27 and J usage is TRBJ1-1; TRBD1 agrees at 8 bases. This CDR3 region has 14 residues. The V segment lost 5 bases and the J segment 4 bases; nucleotides outside the gene matches: 6. CDR1 and CDR2 from the germline V gene are MNHEY and SMNVEV (reference sequence). This CDR3 reads CASSRITGGTEAFF. The CDR3 DNA reads TGTGCCAGCAGTAGGATAACAGGGGGCACTGAAGCTTTCTTT.

V and J are TRBV6-2 or TRBV6-3 and TRBJ1-1, with TRBD1 matching over 8 bases. The germline CDR1 and CDR2 sequences are MNHEY and SVGEGT. The junction had 9 bases not matched to a gene; V was cut back by 6 bases and J by 3 bases. This CDR3 is built from 15 residues. CDR3 residues: CASSSMTGAHTEAFF. For the CDR3, the DNA is TGTGCCAGCAGCAGTATGACAGGGGCACACACTGAAGCTTTCTTT.

This clonotype was observed many times. V and J are TRBV5-1 and TRBJ2-7; TRBD2 might be the D (5 bases). The CDR3 is 13 residues long. V was trimmed by 5 bases and J by 5 bases, leaving 14 bases between them. Germline assignment: CDR1 SGHRS and CDR2 YFSETQ. The CDR3 DNA follows: TGCGCCAGCAGTCTGAAGGCCGGGAACGAGCAGTACTTC. Encoded protein: CASSLKAGNEQYF.

This clonotype was seen at least ten times. The chain recombines TRBV29-1 with TRBJ2-5; 7 nucleotides agree with TRBD1. The CDR3 is 13 amino acids. The germline V gene encodes CDR1 SQVTM and CDR2 ANQGSEA. Trimming at V came to 2 bases and at J to 5 bases, leaving 5 bases not matched to a gene. DNA for the CDR3: TGCAGCGTTGAATCTGGACAGGCGGAGACCCAGTACTTC. Its protein is CSVESGQAETQYF.

At least ten counts were recorded for this clonotype. The chain recombines TRBV30 with TRBJ2-2; 8 bases line up with TRBD1. Germline V gives CDR1 GTSNPN, CDR2 SVGIG (reference sequence). With V trimmed by 7 bases and J by 7 bases, 17 bases remained unmatched. The CDR3 sequence is 16 residues long. CDR3 protein: CAFTPGQDILSGELFF. In DNA form, the CDR3 reads TGTGCCTTCACACCGGGACAGGACATCTTAAGCGGGGAGCTGTTTTTT.

This clonotype was detected ten times or more. The V call is TRBV11-2, the J call TRBJ2-7; TRBD1 matches 7 bases. CDR1 is SGHAT and CDR2 is FQNNGV in the germline V gene. The CDR3 spans 15 residues. V lost 5 bases to trimming and J lost 0 bases; unmatched junction nucleotides: 7. The CDR3 region has the DNA TGTGCCAGCAGCCTACTACAGGGGCCCTCCTACGAGCAGTACTTC. Its protein product is CASSLLQGPSYEQYF.

There are many counts of this clonotype. The CDR3 is CASSYPGLQPQHF. The CDR3 region has the DNA TGTGCCAGCAGTTATCCCGGACTTCAGCCCCAGCATTTT. The rearrangement links TRBV6-2 or TRBV6-3 to TRBJ1-5; D remains ambiguous. V gave up 3 bases and J gave up 6 bases, with 9 bases separating them. The V gene's germline CDR1 is MNHEY and CDR2 SVGEGT. CDR3 length: 13 amino acids.

The chain uses TRBV28 and TRBJ2-7, with TRBD2 matching 7 bases. Germline CDR1 MDHEN, CDR2 SYDVKM. The CDR3 is 14 amino acids. V was clipped by 7 bases and J by 4 bases; unmatched bases: 10. For the CDR3, the DNA is TGTGCCAGCACCACTTTTGGGGGAGGGTACGAGCAGTACTTC. It specifies CASTTFGGGYEQYF.

This clonotype has a count of ten or more. This chain connects TRBV9 to TRBJ1-1, with D tentatively TRBD1 (6 bases). This CDR3 contains 13 residues. Trimming took 3 bases from V and 8 from J, leaving 14 bases between them. The V gene's germline CDR1 is SGDLS and CDR2 YYNGEE. CDR3: CASSGTGSGEAFF. CDR3 sequence (DNA): TGTGCCAGCAGCGGCACAGGGTCGGGGGAAGCTTTCTTT.